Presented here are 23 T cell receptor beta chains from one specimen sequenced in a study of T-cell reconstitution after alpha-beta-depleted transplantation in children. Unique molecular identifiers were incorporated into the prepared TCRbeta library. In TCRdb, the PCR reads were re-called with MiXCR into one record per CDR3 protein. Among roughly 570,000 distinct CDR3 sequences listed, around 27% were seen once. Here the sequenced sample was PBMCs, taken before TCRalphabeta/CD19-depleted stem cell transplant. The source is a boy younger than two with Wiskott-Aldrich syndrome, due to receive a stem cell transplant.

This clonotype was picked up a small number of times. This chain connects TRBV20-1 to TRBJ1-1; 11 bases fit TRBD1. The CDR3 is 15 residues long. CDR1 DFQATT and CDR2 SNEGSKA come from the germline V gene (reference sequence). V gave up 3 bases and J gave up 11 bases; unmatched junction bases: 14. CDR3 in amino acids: CSASVSWTGGRGAFF. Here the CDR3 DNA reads TGCAGTGCTAGCGTATCTTGGACAGGGGGCCGGGGGGCTTTCTTT.

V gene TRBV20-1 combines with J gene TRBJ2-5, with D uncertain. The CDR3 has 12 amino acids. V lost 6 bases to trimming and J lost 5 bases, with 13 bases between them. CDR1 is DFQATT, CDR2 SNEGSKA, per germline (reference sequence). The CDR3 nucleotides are TGCAGTGCCCCGCCGGTGGGCGAGACCCAGTACTTC. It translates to CSAPPVGETQYF.

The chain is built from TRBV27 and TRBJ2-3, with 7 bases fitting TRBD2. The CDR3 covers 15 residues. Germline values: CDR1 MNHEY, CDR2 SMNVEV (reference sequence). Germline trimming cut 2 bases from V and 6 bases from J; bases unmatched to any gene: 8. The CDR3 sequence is CASSLLGTRGDTQYF. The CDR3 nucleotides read TGTGCCAGCAGTTTACTGGGCACGCGGGGGGATACGCAGTATTTT.

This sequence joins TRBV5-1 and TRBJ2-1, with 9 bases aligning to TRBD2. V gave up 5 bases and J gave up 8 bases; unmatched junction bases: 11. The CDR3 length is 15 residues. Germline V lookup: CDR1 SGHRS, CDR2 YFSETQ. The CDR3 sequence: CASSDIAGDIHEQFF. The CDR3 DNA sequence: TGCGCCAGCAGTGATATAGCGGGAGATATCCATGAGCAGTTCTTC.

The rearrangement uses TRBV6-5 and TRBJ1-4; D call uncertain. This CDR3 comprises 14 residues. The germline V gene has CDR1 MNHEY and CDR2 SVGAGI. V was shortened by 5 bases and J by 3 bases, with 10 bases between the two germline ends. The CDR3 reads CASSLDAANEKLFF. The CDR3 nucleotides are TGTGCCAGCAGTCTCGACGCGGCTAATGAAAAACTGTTTTTT.

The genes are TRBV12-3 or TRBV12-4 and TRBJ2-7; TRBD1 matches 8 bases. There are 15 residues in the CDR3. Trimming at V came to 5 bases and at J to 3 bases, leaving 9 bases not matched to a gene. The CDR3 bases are TGTGCCAGCAGTGCAGGAAACAGGGGGATCTACGAGCAGTACTTC. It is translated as CASSAGNRGIYEQYF.

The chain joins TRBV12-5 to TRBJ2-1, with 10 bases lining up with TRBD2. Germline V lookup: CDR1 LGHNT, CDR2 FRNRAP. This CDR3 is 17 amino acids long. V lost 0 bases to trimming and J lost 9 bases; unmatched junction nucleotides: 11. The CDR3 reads CASGLVLLAGGLSEQFF. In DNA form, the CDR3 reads TGTGCTAGTGGTTTGGTACTCTTAGCGGGAGGTTTGAGTGAGCAGTTCTTC.

CDR3 sequence: CASSKTDNTDTQYF. The CDR3 nucleotides read TGCGCCAGCAGCAAGACAGATAACACAGATACGCAGTATTTT. The J gene is TRBJ2-3, the V gene TRBV5-1, with a weak D call TRBD1 (5 bases). This CDR3 spans 14 amino acids. Trimming stripped 4 bases from V and 2 bases from J, with 11 bases between. The germline CDR1 and CDR2 sequences are SGHRS and YFSETQ.

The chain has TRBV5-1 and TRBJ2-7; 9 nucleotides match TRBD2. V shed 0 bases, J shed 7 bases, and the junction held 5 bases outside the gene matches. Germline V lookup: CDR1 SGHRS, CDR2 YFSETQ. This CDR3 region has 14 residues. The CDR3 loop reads CASSLEAGGGEQYF. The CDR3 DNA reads TGCGCCAGCAGCTTGGAAGCGGGAGGAGGAGAGCAGTACTTC.

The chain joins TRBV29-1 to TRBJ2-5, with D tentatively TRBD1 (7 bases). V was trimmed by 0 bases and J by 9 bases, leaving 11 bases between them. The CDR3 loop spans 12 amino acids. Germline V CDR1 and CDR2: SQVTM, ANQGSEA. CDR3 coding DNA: TGCAGCGTTGAAGAGGGCGGGACAGCCCAGTACTTC. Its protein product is CSVEEGGTAQYF.

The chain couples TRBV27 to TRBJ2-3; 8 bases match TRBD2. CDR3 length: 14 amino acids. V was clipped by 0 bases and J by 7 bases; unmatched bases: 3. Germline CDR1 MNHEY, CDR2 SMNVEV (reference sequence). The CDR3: CASSLSSGIHTQYF. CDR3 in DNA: TGTGCCAGCAGTTTATCTAGCGGGATCCATACGCAGTATTTT.

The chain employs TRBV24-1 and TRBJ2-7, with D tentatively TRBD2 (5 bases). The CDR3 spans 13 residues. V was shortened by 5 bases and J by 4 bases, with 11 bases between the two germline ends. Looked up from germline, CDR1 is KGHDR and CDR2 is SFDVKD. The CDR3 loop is CATSVEGRYEQYF. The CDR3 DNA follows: TGTGCCACCAGTGTAGAGGGCCGTTACGAGCAGTACTTC.

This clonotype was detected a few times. The CDR3 DNA follows: TGCGCCAGCAGCTTGTTCGGACAGGGAGAGACCCAGTACTTC. Translating gives CASSLFGQGETQYF. This chain joins TRBV5-1 and TRBJ2-5; the match to TRBD1 covers 8 bases. Germline loops: CDR1 SGHRS, CDR2 YFSETQ. The CDR3 contains 14 residues. J gave up 4 bases and V 1 base, and 3 bases lay outside the gene matches.

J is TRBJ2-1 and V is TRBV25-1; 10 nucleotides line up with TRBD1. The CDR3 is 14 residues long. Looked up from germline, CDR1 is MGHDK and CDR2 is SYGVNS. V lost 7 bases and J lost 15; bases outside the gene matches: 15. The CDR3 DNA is TGTGCCAGCACGCCGAGAACCGGGACAGGGGTTCCGTTCTTC. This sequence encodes CASTPRTGTGVPFF.

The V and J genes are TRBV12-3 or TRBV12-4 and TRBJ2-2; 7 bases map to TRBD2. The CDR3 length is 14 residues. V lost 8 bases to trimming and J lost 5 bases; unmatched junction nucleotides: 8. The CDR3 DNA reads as TGTGCCAGCTTATCGGGACTAAGAACCGGGGAGCTGTTTTTT. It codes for CASLSGLRTGELFF.

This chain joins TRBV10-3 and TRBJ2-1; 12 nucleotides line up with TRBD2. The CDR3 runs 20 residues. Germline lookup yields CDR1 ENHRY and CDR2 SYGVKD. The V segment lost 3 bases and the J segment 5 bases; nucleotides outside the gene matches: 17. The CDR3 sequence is CAISDTARRRLAGVHNEQFF. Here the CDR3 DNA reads TGTGCCATCAGTGACACTGCCCGACGAAGACTAGCGGGAGTGCACAATGAGCAGTTCTTC.

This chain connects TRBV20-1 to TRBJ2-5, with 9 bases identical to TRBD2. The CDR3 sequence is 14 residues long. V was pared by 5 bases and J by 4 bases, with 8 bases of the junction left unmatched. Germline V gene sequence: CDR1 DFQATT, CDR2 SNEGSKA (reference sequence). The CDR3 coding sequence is TGCAGTGCTCCCGGAGATAGCGGGAGAGAGACCCAGTACTTC. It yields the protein CSAPGDSGRETQYF.

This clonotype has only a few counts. The DNA of the CDR3 is TGTGCCAGCAGTTGGGGCAGGGAAAATCAGCCCCAGCATTTT. Its translation is CASSWGRENQPQHF. The chain employs TRBV12-3 or TRBV12-4 and TRBJ1-5, with D tentatively TRBD1 (5 bases). The CDR3 has 14 amino acids. Trimming shortened V by 4 bases and J by 4 bases, and 11 bases separated the two germline ends.

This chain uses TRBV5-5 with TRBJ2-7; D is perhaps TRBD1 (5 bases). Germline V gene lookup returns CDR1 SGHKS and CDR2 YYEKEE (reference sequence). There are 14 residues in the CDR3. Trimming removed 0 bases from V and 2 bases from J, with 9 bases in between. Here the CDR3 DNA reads TGTGCCAGCAGCTTGGCCGACAGCACCTACGAGCAGTACTTC. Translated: CASSLADSTYEQYF.

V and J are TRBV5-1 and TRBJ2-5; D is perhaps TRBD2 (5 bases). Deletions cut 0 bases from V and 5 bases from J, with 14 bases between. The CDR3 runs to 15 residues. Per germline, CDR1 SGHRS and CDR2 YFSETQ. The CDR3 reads CASSLGATSHETQYF. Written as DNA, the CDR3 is TGCGCCAGCAGCTTGGGTGCCACTAGTCACGAGACCCAGTACTTC. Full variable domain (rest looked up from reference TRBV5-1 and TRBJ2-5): KAGVTQTPRYLIKTRGQQVTLSCSPISGHRSVSWYQQTPGQGLQFLFEYFSETQRNKGNFPGRFSGRQFSNSRSEMNVSTLELGDSALYLCASSLGATSHETQYFGPGTRLLVL.

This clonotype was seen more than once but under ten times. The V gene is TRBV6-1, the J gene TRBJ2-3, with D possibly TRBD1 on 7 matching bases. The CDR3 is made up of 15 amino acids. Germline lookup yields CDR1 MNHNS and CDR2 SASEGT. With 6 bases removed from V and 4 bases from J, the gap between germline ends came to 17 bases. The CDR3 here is CASSKRQGGADTQYF. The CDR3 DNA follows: TGTGCCAGCAGCAAGCGACAGGGCGGGGCAGATACGCAGTATTTT.

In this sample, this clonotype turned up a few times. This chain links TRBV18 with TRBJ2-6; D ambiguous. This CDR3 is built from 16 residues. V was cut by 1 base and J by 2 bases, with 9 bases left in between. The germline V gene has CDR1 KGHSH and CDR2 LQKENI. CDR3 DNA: TGTGCCAGCTCACCACGTGTCAGGACTGGGGCCAACGTCCTGACTTTC. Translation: CASSPRVRTGANVLTF.

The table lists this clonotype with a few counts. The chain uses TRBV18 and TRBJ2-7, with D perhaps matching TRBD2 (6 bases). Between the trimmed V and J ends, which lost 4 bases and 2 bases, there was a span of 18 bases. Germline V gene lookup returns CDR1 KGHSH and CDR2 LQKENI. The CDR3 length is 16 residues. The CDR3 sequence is CASSLGMKSGAYEQYF. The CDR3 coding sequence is TGTGCCAGCTCACTTGGTATGAAGTCGGGGGCCTACGAGCAGTACTTC.